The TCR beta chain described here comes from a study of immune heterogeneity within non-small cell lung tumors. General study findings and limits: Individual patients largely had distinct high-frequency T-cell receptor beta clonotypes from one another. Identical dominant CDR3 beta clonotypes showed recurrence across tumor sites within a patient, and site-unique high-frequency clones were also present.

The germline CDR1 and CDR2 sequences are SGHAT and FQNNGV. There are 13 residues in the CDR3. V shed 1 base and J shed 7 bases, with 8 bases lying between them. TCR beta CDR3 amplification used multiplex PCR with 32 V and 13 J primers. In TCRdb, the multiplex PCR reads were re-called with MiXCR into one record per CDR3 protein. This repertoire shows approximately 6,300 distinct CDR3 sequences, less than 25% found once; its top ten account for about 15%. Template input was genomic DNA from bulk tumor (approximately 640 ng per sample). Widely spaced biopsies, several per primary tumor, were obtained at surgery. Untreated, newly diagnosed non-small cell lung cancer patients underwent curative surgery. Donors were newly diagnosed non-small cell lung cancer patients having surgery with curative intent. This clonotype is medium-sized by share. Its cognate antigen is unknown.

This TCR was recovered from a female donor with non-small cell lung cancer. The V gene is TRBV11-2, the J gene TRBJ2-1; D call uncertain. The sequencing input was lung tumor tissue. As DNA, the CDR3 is TGTGCCAGCAGCTTAGCCTCCCTAAATGAGCAGTTCTTC. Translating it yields CASSLASLNEQFF.